This TCR beta chain originates from a study of tissue T cells after allogeneic stem cell transplantation. Overall study findings and caveats: Shared clones across patients were few; motif clustering revealed tissue-specific shared signatures. The study did not identify alloreactive or antigen-specific tissue TCRs, and some clones might be persisting host cells. Limitations included a small, clinically heterogeneous cohort and limited sampling depth. Anatomically similar tissues had similar TCR repertoires within each patient.

With respect to this clone: Its antigen is not known. The genes are named according to mouse. The read comes to an end 1 residue before the CDR3 does, leaving the germline J gene to fill in the end.

Clones were sequenced by immunoSEQ multiplex PCR, and TCRdb holds only the in-frame ones, with some missing. The repertoire holds roughly 51,000 clones, with over 70% as singletons. The CDR3 loop spans 11 amino acids. Per germline, CDR1 NNHNN and CDR2 SYGAGS (reference sequence). V gave up 3 bases and J gave up 4 bases, with 5 bases separating them. The chain uses TRBV13-2 and TRBJ2-7; D gene uncertain. This clonotype originated in a pool of C57BL/6 mice in good health. Sequenced input: sorted cells pooled from one or two spleens. CDR3 DNA, as far as it was read: TGTGCCAGCGGTGTCCTGTATGAACAGTAC. Translating it yields CASGVLYEQY. The complete CDR3 sequence is CASGVLYEQYF.